The rows below give T cell receptor beta chains drawn from one sample of a study of blood T cells in healthy people across ages. TCRdb passed the 5' RACE reads through MiXCR, listing each CDR3 protein once. The table lists hundreds of thousands of distinct CDR3 sequences, about 34% of them singletons. Sequenced input: blood. These receptors all come from a woman aged 80 or over in good health. Both conserved end residues are part of each CDR3. D genes are given only for firm matches. Some rows have no size entry. The others give once, few or many, or a class for an expanded clone.

NA	TRBV24-1	TRBJ2-2	NA	TGTGCCACCTCCGGTGCAGCCTCGGGCACCGGGGAGCTGTTTTTT	CATSGAASGTGELFF
NA	TRBV4-2	TRBJ2-1	NA	TGTGCCAGCAGCCGCCCGGGCGTAGGTAATGAGCAGTTCTTC	CASSRPGVGNEQFF
many	TRBV20-1	TRBJ2-1	TRBD2	TGCAGTGCTTCATCTAGCGGGGGGCGGCGGGAGCAGTTCTTC	CSASSSGGRREQFF
NA	TRBV20-1	TRBJ1-2	NA	TGCAGTGCCAGGAGGGGGGTGGGTGGCTACACCTTC	CSARRGVGGYTF
NA	TRBV18	TRBJ2-3	TRBD2	TGTGCCAGTCATCTAGCGGGAGGTACAGATACGCAGTATTTT	CASHLAGGTDTQYF
many	TRBV18	TRBJ1-4	NA	TGTGCCAGCTCATCCCCCACAAGTGAAAAACTGTTTTTT	CASSSPTSEKLFF
NA	TRBV6-5	TRBJ2-7	NA	TGTGCCAGCAGCCCAATAGAGCGCTTAACCTACGAGCAGTACTTC	CASSPIERLTYEQYF
NA	TRBV6-2/TRBV6-3	TRBJ2-2	NA	TGTGCCAGCAGTTACAACGACTATTTAATAAACACCGGGGAGCTGTTTTTT	CASSYNDYLINTGELFF
many	TRBV25-1	TRBJ2-3	TRBD2	TGTGCCAGCAGTGAAACCCGGACTAGCGGGGGGGATACGCAGTATTTT	CASSETRTSGGDTQYF
few	TRBV14	TRBJ1-1	NA	TGTGCCAGCAGCCAAGTATCAGGGAGGACTGAAGCTTTCTTT	CASSQVSGRTEAFF
NA	TRBV5-8	TRBJ1-6	TRBD1	TGTGCCAGCAGCCTCATTGACAGGGTGAATTCACCCCTCCACTTT	CASSLIDRVNSPLHF
many	TRBV30	TRBJ1-5	NA	TGTGCCTGGAGCAAGGGGGGGCAGCGCAATCAGCCCCAGCATTTT	CAWSKGGQRNQPQHF
many	TRBV20-1	TRBJ2-3	NA	TGCAGTGCTAGTTATCTAGCAGCCGATACGCAGTATTTT	CSASYLAADTQYF
few	TRBV27	TRBJ1-4	TRBD1	TGTGCCAGCAGGAAAGGGGACAGGGGGCGCATACGAACTAATGAAAAACTGTTTTTT	CASRKGDRGRIRTNEKLFF
many	TRBV7-9	TRBJ2-3	NA	TGTGCCAGCAGTCCCGGGACGCTTAGCACAGATACGCAGTATTTT	CASSPGTLSTDTQYF